A single sample gave rise to the 32 T cell receptor beta chains below, sequenced in a study of a mutant IDH1 vaccine in newly diagnosed glioma. These receptors lack a known antigen. The repertoire was sequenced with immunoSEQ multiplex PCR; TCRdb's copy has only in-frame clones and lacks some. The sample records 75,000 to 95,000 clones, under 90% being singletons. The time point denotes: week 47, end of study. It was 300 ug of mutant IDH1 20-mer peptide that made up each vaccine dose, given with topical imiquimod. The specimen comprised PBMCs, sampled from a glioma patient whose treatment included an IDH1 peptide vaccine. The source is a woman aged 50 to 65 with glioma.

This rearrangement joins TRBV7-3 to TRBJ2-1; D perhaps matches TRBD1 (6 bases). Trimming stripped 5 bases from V and 10 bases from J, with 12 bases between. This CDR3 region has 12 residues. Germline loops: CDR1 SGHTA, CDR2 FQGTGA. CDR3 protein: CASSHGTGEQFF. CDR3 coding DNA: TGTGCCAGCAGCCACGGTACAGGGGAGCAGTTCTTC.

The chain is built from TRBV15 and TRBJ1-1; D might be TRBD1 (5 bases). Germline V CDR1 and CDR2: LNHNV, YYDKDF (reference sequence). This CDR3 region has 13 residues. Trimming removed 0 bases from V and 11 bases from J, with 13 bases in between. CDR3 coding DNA: TGTGCCACCAGCAGAGATCTCTTGGGGGTTGCTTTCTTT. This gives the protein CATSRDLLGVAFF.

This clone has just one count. This sequence joins TRBV19 and TRBJ1-5; D is undetermined. The CDR3 runs to 15 residues. Per germline, CDR1 LNHDA and CDR2 SQIVND (reference sequence). V was shortened by 4 bases and J by 0 bases, with 10 bases between the two germline ends. This CDR3 reads CASSTGAYSNQPQHF. The CDR3 DNA reads TGTGCCAGTAGTACAGGAGCCTATAGCAATCAGCCCCAGCATTTT.

This chain uses TRBV28 with TRBJ2-2; the match to TRBD1 covers 7 bases. Germline CDR1 and CDR2: MDHEN and SYDVKM. The CDR3 loop spans 15 amino acids. V shed 8 bases and J 3 bases; nucleotides not matched to a gene: 9. The CDR3 reads CASCKGGADTGELFF. The CDR3, as DNA: TGTGCCAGCTGTAAAGGGGGCGCGGACACCGGGGAGCTGTTTTTT.

This clone was seen just once. The chain recombines TRBV28 with TRBJ2-1, with D possibly being TRBD2 (6 bases). CDR1 and CDR2 from the germline V gene are MDHEN and SYDVKM. This CDR3 is 13 amino acids long. The DNA for the CDR3 is TGTGCTGGGGGGACGGAGGCGATCGATGAGCAGTTCTTC. This codes for CAGGTEAIDEQFF.

This chain connects TRBV5-4 to TRBJ2-7; 7 positions match TRBD2. Trimming took 1 base from V and 3 from J; bases not matched to a gene: 7. The germline V gene encodes CDR1 SGHNT and CDR2 YYREEE (reference sequence). The CDR3 consists of 15 residues. CDR3: CASSLRASGHYEQYF. The CDR3 DNA reads TGTGCCAGCAGCTTGCGGGCTAGCGGCCACTACGAGCAGTACTTC.

Of note for this clone: Other DNA sequences in this specimen translate into the identical CDR3. This rearrangement joins TRBV9 to TRBJ1-4, with 7 positions matching TRBD1. The length of the CDR3 is 16 residues. The ends lost 4 bases at V and 3 bases at J; junction bases unmatched: 9. Per germline, CDR1 SGDLS and CDR2 YYNGEE. The CDR3 sequence: CASSPSTGVANEKLFF. The CDR3 DNA follows: TGTGCCAGCAGCCCTTCTACAGGGGTTGCTAATGAAAAACTGTTTTTT.

Points on this clone: At one end the junction does not follow the germline gene, possibly because of a read error. V usage is TRBV6-5 and J usage is TRBJ2-7, with 9 bases identical to TRBD1. The CDR3 has 15 residues. Per the germline V gene, CDR1 is MNHEY and CDR2 is SVGAGI. The CDR3 nucleotides are TGTGCCAGCAGTTACGACAGGGGGGGCTCCTACGAGCAGTGCTTC. Its protein product is CASSYDRGGSYEQCF.

The chain has TRBV6-6 and TRBJ2-5, with D hard to call. The V gene's germline CDR1 is MNHNY and CDR2 SVGAGI (reference sequence). CDR3 length: 15 amino acids. V was clipped by 7 bases and J by 5 bases, with 20 bases between them. In DNA form, the CDR3 reads TGTGCCAGCAATCAAGGGCAAACCACGGCCGAGACCCAGTACTTC. Its translation is CASNQGQTTAETQYF.

V gene TRBV19 combines with J gene TRBJ1-3, with D maybe TRBD1 (6 bases). Germline V gene sequence: CDR1 LNHDA, CDR2 SQIVND (reference sequence). V lost 3 bases to trimming and J lost 4 bases, with 10 bases between them. The CDR3 is 14 residues long. The CDR3 loop is CASSIGDIGNTIYF. CDR3 nucleotides: TGTGCCAGTAGTATTGGGGACATCGGAAACACCATATATTTT.

V gene TRBV10-3 combines with J gene TRBJ2-7, with TRBD1 matching over 11 bases. The CDR3 runs 15 residues. The germline V gene has CDR1 ENHRY and CDR2 SYGVKD. The V gene end was trimmed by 6 bases and the J gene end by 4 bases; junction bases not matched to a gene: 8. The CDR3 coding sequence is TGTGCCATCAGCGACACGGGACAGGGGGAATACGAGCAGTACTTC. Translation gives CAISDTGQGEYEQYF.

The J gene is TRBJ2-2, the V gene TRBV25-1, with no clear D. In germline, CDR1 is MGHDK, CDR2 SYGVNS. The CDR3 contains 11 residues. Trimming stripped 6 bases from V and 8 bases from J, with 7 bases between. The CDR3 sequence is CASSVFGELFF. CDR3 coding DNA: TGTGCCAGCAGCGTCTTTGGGGAGCTGTTTTTT.

The genes are TRBV30 and TRBJ2-5, with TRBD1 identical over 8 bases. The CDR3 extends over 13 amino acids. The ends lost 2 bases at V and 4 bases at J; junction bases unmatched: 3. The germline gives CDR1 GTSNPN, CDR2 SVGIG (reference sequence). CDR3 sequence: CAWSLTGGETQYF. The CDR3 DNA follows: TGTGCCTGGAGTCTCACAGGGGGAGAGACCCAGTACTTC.

The V and J genes are TRBV28 and TRBJ1-5, with D unresolved. Germline V gives CDR1 MDHEN, CDR2 SYDVKM. CDR3 size: 15 residues. V was shortened by 4 bases and J by 0 bases, with 10 bases between the two germline ends. DNA of the CDR3: TGTGCCAGCAGTTCAAGTTTCTATAGCAATCAGCCCCAGCATTTT. Encoded protein: CASSSSFYSNQPQHF.

The genes are TRBV7-3 and TRBJ2-5; the match to TRBD1 covers 8 bases. The CDR3 totals 15 residues. Germline V lookup: CDR1 SGHTA, CDR2 FQGTGA. V lost 1 base, J lost 5 bases, and 6 bases stayed unmatched. DNA for the CDR3: TGTGCCAGCAGCTTAAGCAGGGGGCTAGGGGAGACCCAGTACTTC. Translated: CASSLSRGLGETQYF. Combining the CDR3 with reference TRBV7-3 and TRBJ2-5 gives the whole variable domain GAGVSQTPSNKVTEKGKYVELRCDPISGHTALYWYRQSLGQGPEFLIYFQGTGAADDSGLPNDRFFAVRPEGSVSTLKIQRTERGDSAVYLCASSLSRGLGETQYFGPGTRLLVL.

The rearrangement joins TRBV11-3 to TRBJ2-1; 8 bases fit TRBD2. With 2 bases clipped from V and 8 bases from J, the junction kept 8 bases outside the gene matches. Germline V lookup: CDR1 SGHNT, CDR2 YENEEA. The CDR3 is made up of 15 amino acids. CDR3 in amino acids: CASSLSGGRIDEQFF. CDR3 in DNA: TGTGCCAGCAGCTTATCCGGCGGGAGGATCGATGAGCAGTTCTTC.

This chain uses TRBV30 with TRBJ1-3, with TRBD1 as a possible D gene (6 bases). Germline V gene sequence: CDR1 GTSNPN, CDR2 SVGIG (reference sequence). V lost 2 bases, J lost 0 bases, and 11 bases lay in between. The CDR3 has 15 residues. DNA for the CDR3: TGTGCCTGGAGTTCAACAGGGAGCTCTGGAAACACCATATATTTT. This codes for CAWSSTGSSGNTIYF.

V usage is TRBV12-5 and J usage is TRBJ1-5; 10 nucleotides align to TRBD1. J gave up 7 bases and V 2 bases, and 8 bases lay outside the gene matches. Germline assignment: CDR1 LGHNT and CDR2 FRNRAP. The CDR3 loop spans 16 amino acids. The CDR3 DNA reads as TGTGCTAGTGGTTTGTCCCCCGACAGGGGGCTACAGCCCCAGCATTTT. It codes for CASGLSPDRGLQPQHF.

The chain recombines TRBV19 with TRBJ1-5; TRBD1 aligns across 7 bases. CDR1 is LNHDA, CDR2 SQIVND, per germline (reference sequence). Germline trimming cut 5 bases from V and 4 bases from J; bases unmatched to any gene: 8. There are 15 residues in the CDR3. The chain's CDR3 is CASSPRTGQNQPQHF. Written as DNA, the CDR3 is TGTGCCAGTAGTCCTCGGACAGGTCAAAATCAGCCCCAGCATTTT. Together with reference TRBV19 and TRBJ1-5, the CDR3 gives the full variable domain: DGGITQSPKYLFRKEGQNVTLSCEQNLNHDAMYWYRQDPGQGLRLIYYSQIVNDFQKGDIAEGYSVSREKKESFPLTVTSAQKNPTAFYLCASSPRTGQNQPQHFGDGTRLSIL.

The chain has TRBV27 and TRBJ1-1; 7 nucleotides line up with TRBD1. This CDR3 contains 15 residues. Germline CDR1 is MNHEY and CDR2 is SMNVEV (reference sequence). The V segment lost 5 bases and the J segment 3 bases; nucleotides outside the gene matches: 9. The CDR3 is CASSPREGADTEAFF. The CDR3 DNA reads TGTGCCAGCAGTCCCCGGGAGGGGGCGGACACTGAAGCTTTCTTT.

V is TRBV5-4 and J is TRBJ2-4; 14 bases fit TRBD2. This CDR3 region has 15 residues. Germline assignment: CDR1 SGHNT and CDR2 YYREEE (reference sequence). V lost 4 bases to trimming and J lost 6 bases; unmatched junction nucleotides: 3. The DNA of the CDR3 is TGTGCCAGCAGCACCGGGACTAGCGGGAGAAACATTCAGTACTTC. It codes for CASSTGTSGRNIQYF.

The chain uses TRBV28 and TRBJ2-4, with TRBD1 matching over 8 bases. The germline gives CDR1 MDHEN, CDR2 SYDVKM. Trimming at V came to 5 bases and at J to 0 bases, leaving 3 bases not matched to a gene. The CDR3 is 15 residues long. CDR3 region: CASSLTGEAKNIQYF. The CDR3 DNA sequence: TGTGCCAGCAGTCTGACAGGGGAAGCCAAAAACATTCAGTACTTC.

Regarding this clone: Different DNA sequences within this sample yield the same CDR3. The chain uses TRBV27 and TRBJ2-7; D gene uncertain. The CDR3 has 11 amino acids. CDR1 MNHEY and CDR2 SMNVEV come from the germline V gene (reference sequence). Trimming took off 2 bases at V and 3 bases at J, with 2 bases between the two ends. CDR3 DNA: TGTGCCAGCAGTTTAGGCTACGAGCAGTACTTC. Translation gives CASSLGYEQYF.

V gene TRBV5-1 combines with J gene TRBJ1-2; a possible D gene is TRBD1 (6 bases). The CDR3 covers 14 residues. Trimming left V 4 bases short and J 8 bases short, with 18 bases between. Germline loops: CDR1 SGHRS, CDR2 YFSETQ. The DNA of the CDR3 is TGCGCCAGCAGCGGAAACAACAGGGAGGACGGCTACACCTTC. Its protein product is CASSGNNREDGYTF. Based on the CDR3 plus reference TRBV5-1 and TRBJ1-2, the full variable domain is KAGVTQTPRYLIKTRGQQVTLSCSPISGHRSVSWYQQTPGQGLQFLFEYFSETQRNKGNFPGRFSGRQFSNSRSEMNVSTLELGDSALYLCASSGNNREDGYTFGSGTRLTVV.

The J gene is TRBJ1-2, the V gene TRBV28; no clear D gene. CDR1 and CDR2 (germline): MDHEN, SYDVKM. This CDR3 spans 15 amino acids. V lost 1 base and J lost 5, with 14 bases in between. The DNA of the CDR3 is TGTGCCAGCAGTTTATTGGTCGGCCTCAGGTATGGCTACACCTTC. Its protein is CASSLLVGLRYGYTF.

J is TRBJ2-3 and V is TRBV6-1; D possibly corresponds to TRBD1 (5 bases). There are 15 residues in the CDR3. V was cut by 3 bases and J by 4 bases, with 14 bases left in between. CDR1 is MNHNS and CDR2 is SASEGT in the germline V gene. The CDR3 DNA follows: TGTGCCAGCAGTGATAATTTAGGCAGGGCAGATACGCAGTATTTT. Translation: CASSDNLGRADTQYF.

This chain uses TRBV9 with TRBJ2-2, with D maybe TRBD2 (5 bases). The V and J ends lost 4 bases and 7 bases respectively, with 8 bases between them. Germline CDR1 SGDLS, CDR2 YYNGEE. The CDR3 has 12 amino acids. CDR3 coding DNA: TGTGCCAGCAGCCCCCGGGGCGGGGAGCTGTTTTTT. Translating gives CASSPRGGELFF.

The chain is built from TRBV7-3 and TRBJ2-4; D assignment may be TRBD1 or TRBD2 (5 bases each). The CDR3 is 13 residues long. V dropped 2 bases and J dropped 7 bases, with 9 bases sitting between them. Germline lookup yields CDR1 SGHTA and CDR2 FQGTGA. CDR3: CASSLARENIQYF. DNA of the CDR3: TGTGCCAGCAGCTTAGCCAGGGAGAACATTCAGTACTTC.

The genes are TRBV19 and TRBJ1-5, with unresolved D. Trimming shortened V by 4 bases and J by 6 bases, and 16 bases separated the two germline ends. The CDR3 contains 15 residues. Germline CDR1 LNHDA, CDR2 SQIVND (reference sequence). The CDR3 here is CASSKGRLGSQPQHF. The CDR3 DNA sequence: TGTGCCAGTAGTAAAGGTCGGCTGGGGTCTCAGCCCCAGCATTTT.

The chain links TRBV7-2 to TRBJ2-3; D is perhaps TRBD2 (7 bases). The length of the CDR3 is 15 residues. The germline gives CDR1 SGHTA, CDR2 FQGNSA. Trimming took off 1 base at V and 5 bases at J, with 13 bases between the two ends. The DNA for the CDR3 is TGTGCCAGCAGCTTAGGGGGGGGGCCGAAAGATACGCAGTATTTT. This sequence encodes CASSLGGGPKDTQYF.

The chain links TRBV5-1 to TRBJ2-1; 11 positions match TRBD2. V lost 2 bases, J lost 5 bases, and 3 bases stayed unmatched. Germline values: CDR1 SGHRS, CDR2 YFSETQ. The CDR3 has 15 amino acids. This CDR3 reads CASSFTLAGDNEQFF. CDR3 DNA sequence: TGCGCCAGCAGCTTTACACTAGCGGGAGACAATGAGCAGTTCTTC.

This clone was counted only a few times. CDR3 in DNA: TGCAGCGTTGGGCGGGTAGGGCCCAATGAAAAACTGTTTTTT. This codes for CSVGRVGPNEKLFF. The chain has TRBV29-1 and TRBJ1-4; no clear D. The CDR3 totals 14 residues. CDR1 SQVTM and CDR2 ANQGSEA come from the germline V gene. V was cut by 4 bases and J by 5 bases, with 14 bases left in between.